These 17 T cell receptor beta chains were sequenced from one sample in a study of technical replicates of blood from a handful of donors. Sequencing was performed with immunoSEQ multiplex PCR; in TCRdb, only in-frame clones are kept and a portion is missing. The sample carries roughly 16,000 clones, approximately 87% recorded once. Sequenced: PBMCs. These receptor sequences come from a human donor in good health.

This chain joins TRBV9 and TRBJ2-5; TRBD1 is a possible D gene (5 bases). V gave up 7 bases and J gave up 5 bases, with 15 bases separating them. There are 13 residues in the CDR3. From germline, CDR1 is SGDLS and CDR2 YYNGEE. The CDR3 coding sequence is TGTGCCAGCGGCAGGGCCCCCCCGGAGACCCAGTACTTC. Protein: CASGRAPPETQYF. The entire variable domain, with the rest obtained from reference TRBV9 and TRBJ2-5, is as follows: DSGVTQTPKHLITATGQRVTLRCSPRSGDLSVYWYQQSLDQGLQFLIQYYNGEERAKGNILERFSAQQFPDLHSELNLSSLELGDSALYFCASGRAPPETQYFGPGTRLLVL.

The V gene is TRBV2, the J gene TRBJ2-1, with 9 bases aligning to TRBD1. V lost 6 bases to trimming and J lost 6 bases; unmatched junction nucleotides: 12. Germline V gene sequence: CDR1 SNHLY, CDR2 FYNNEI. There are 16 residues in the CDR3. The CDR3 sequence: CASSRSPGTGTNEQFF. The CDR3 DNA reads TGTGCCAGCAGCCGCTCCCCCGGGACAGGGACCAATGAGCAGTTCTTC.

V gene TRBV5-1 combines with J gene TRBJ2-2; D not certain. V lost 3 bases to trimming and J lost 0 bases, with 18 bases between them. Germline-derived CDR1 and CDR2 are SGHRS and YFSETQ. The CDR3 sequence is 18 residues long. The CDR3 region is CASSWRLRTSANTGELFF. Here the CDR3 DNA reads TGCGCCAGCAGCTGGCGACTCCGCACGAGCGCGAACACCGGGGAGCTGTTTTTT.

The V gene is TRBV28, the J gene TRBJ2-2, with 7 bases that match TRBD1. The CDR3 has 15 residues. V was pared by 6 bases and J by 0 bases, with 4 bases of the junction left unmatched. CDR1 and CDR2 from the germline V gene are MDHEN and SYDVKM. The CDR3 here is CASSLQGANTGELFF. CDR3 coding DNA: TGTGCCAGCAGCCTTCAGGGGGCGAACACCGGGGAGCTGTTTTTT.

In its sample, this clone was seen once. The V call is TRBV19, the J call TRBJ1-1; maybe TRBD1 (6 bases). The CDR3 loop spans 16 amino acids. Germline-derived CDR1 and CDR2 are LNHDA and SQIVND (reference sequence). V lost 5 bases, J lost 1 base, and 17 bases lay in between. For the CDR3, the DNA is TGTGCCAGTAGTCCCCTCATGGGGGCCTCGAACACTGAAGCTTTCTTT. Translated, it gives CASSPLMGASNTEAFF.

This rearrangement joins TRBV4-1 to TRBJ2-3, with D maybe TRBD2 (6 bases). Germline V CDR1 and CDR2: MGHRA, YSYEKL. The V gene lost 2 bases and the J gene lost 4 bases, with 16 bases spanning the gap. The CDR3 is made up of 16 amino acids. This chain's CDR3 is CASSQTSPSTPDTQYF. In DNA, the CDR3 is TGCGCCAGCAGCCAAACTAGCCCGAGTACCCCAGATACGCAGTATTTT.

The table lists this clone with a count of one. The CDR3 region is CASSQGYERNQPQHF. Here the CDR3 DNA reads TGTGCCAGCAGCCAAGGGTATGAGCGCAATCAGCCCCAGCATTTT. The chain recombines TRBV4-2 with TRBJ1-5; D unresolved. The CDR3 is made up of 15 amino acids. Germline CDR1 reads LGHNA; CDR2 reads YNFKEQ. V dropped 1 base and J dropped 2 bases, with 9 bases sitting between them.

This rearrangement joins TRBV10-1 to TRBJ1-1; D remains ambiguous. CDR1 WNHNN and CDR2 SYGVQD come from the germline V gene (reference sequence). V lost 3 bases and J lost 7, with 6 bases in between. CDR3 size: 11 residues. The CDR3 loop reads CASSDEGEAFF. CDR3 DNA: TGCGCCAGCAGTGATGAGGGTGAAGCTTTCTTT.

CDR3 nucleotides: TGTGCCAGCAGTTTAGAACTAGCGGGCACAGATACGCAGTATTTT. This translates into CASSLELAGTDTQYF. The chain is built from TRBV27 and TRBJ2-3; 8 bases are a match to TRBD2. The CDR3 runs to 15 residues. J was trimmed by 1 base and V by 2 bases; bases with no gene match: 2. CDR1 and CDR2 (germline): MNHEY, SMNVEV (reference sequence).

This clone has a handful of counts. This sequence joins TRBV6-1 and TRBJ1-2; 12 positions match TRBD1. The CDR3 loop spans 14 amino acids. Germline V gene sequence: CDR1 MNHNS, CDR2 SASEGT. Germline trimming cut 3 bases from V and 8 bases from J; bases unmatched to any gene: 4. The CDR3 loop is CASSEGQGAGGYTF. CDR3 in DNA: TGTGCCAGCAGTGAGGGACAGGGGGCTGGGGGCTACACCTTC.

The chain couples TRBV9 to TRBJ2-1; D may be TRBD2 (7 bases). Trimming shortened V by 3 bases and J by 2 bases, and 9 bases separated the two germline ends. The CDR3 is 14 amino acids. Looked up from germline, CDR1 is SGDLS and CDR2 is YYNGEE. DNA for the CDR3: TGTGCCAGCAGCGAGGGGGGGACCTACAATGAGCAGTTCTTC. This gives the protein CASSEGGTYNEQFF.

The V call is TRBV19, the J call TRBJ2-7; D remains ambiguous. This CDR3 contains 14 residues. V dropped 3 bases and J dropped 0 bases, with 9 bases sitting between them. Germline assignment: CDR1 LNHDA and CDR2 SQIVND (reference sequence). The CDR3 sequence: CASSMTLNSYEQYF. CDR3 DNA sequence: TGTGCCAGTAGTATGACACTTAACTCCTACGAGCAGTACTTC.

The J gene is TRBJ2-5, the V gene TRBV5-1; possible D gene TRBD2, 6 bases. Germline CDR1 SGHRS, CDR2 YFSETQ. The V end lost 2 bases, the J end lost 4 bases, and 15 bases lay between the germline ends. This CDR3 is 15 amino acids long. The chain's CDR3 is CASSFWRGNGETQYF. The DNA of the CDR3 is TGCGCCAGCAGCTTCTGGAGGGGAAACGGAGAGACCCAGTACTTC.

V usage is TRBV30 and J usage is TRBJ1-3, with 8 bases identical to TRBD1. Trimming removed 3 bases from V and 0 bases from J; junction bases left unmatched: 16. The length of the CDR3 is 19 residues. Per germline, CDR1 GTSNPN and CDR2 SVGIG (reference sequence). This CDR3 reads CAWSSLAARQGSSGNTIYF. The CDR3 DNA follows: TGTGCCTGGAGCTCACTCGCCGCGCGACAGGGGAGCTCTGGAAACACCATATATTTT.

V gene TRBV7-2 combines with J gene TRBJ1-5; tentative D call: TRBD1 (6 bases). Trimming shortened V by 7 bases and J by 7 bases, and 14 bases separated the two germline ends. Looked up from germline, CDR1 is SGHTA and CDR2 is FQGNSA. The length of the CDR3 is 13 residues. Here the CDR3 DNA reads TGTGCCAGCACCCAGGGGCCGGGGCAGCCCCAGCATTTT. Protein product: CASTQGPGQPQHF.

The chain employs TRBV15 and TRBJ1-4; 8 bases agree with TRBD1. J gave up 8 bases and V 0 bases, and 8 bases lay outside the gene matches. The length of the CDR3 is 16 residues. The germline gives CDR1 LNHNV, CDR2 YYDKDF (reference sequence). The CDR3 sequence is CATSRDLGQGGEKLFF. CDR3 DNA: TGTGCCACCAGCAGAGATCTAGGACAGGGAGGCGAAAAACTGTTTTTT. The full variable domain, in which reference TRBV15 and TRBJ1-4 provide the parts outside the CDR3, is DAMVIQNPRYQVTQFGKPVTLSCSQTLNHNVMYWYQQKSSQAPKLLFHYYDKDFNNEADTPDNFQSRRPNTSFCFLDIRSPGLGDTAMYLCATSRDLGQGGEKLFFGSGTQLSVL.

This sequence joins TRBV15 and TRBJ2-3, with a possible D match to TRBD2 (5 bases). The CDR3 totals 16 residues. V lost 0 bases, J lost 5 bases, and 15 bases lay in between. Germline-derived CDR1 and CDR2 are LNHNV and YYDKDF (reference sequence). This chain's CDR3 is CATSRDQLELGDTQYF. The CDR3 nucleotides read TGTGCCACCAGCAGAGATCAACTAGAATTGGGAGATACGCAGTATTTT.